This T cell receptor beta chain came from a study of blood T cell repertoires in COVID-19. This CDR3 has 15 amino acids. Unmatched junction bases numbered 7, after V lost 1 base and J lost 5 bases. CDR1 SEHNR and CDR2 FQNEAQ come from the germline V gene (reference sequence). This table comes from immunoSEQ multiplex PCR, and its TCRdb copy is limited to in-frame clones, with some not included. The table lists over 75,000 clones, approximately 86% of them singletons, with approximately 2% in the top ten. Followed over time, Seattle patients had been enrolled while infection was active. The sequence was collected from a man between 50 and 59 years old with COVID-19, enrolled during active disease. Sample: peripheral blood. This rearrangement joins TRBV7-9 to TRBJ1-1, with 7 nucleotides matching TRBD1. The CDR3 loop is CASSLGGGGATEAFF. As DNA, the CDR3 is TGTGCCAGCAGCTTAGGCGGAGGGGGCGCGACTGAAGCTTTCTTT.